Each of the 26 T cell receptor beta chains below was sequenced from the same sample in a study of blood T cell repertoires in COVID-19. TCRdb's copy holds only in-frame clones and misses some; the assay was immunoSEQ multiplex PCR. The sample records about 200,000 clones, 84% being singletons. Sequenced input: PBMCs or T cells enriched from blood (not recorded which). These receptors originate from a man aged 35 to 55 who had recovered from COVID-19.

This clone was detected once. The genes are TRBV2 and TRBJ1-2, with TRBD1 identical over 12 bases. Germline V CDR1 and CDR2: SNHLY, FYNNEI. The CDR3 is 13 amino acids. The V gene end was trimmed by 6 bases and the J gene end by 8 bases; junction bases not matched to a gene: 4. The CDR3 nucleotides read TGTGCCAGCAGGGGACAGGGGGCGAGAGGCTACACCTTC. It yields the protein CASRGQGARGYTF.

The chain is built from TRBV5-1 and TRBJ2-7; D ambiguous. The V gene lost 0 bases and the J gene lost 2 bases, with 9 bases spanning the gap. This CDR3 has 14 amino acids. Germline V CDR1 and CDR2: SGHRS, YFSETQ. Here the CDR3 DNA reads TGCGCCAGCAGCTTGGACCACCAGGCCTACGAGCAGTACTTC. Translated: CASSLDHQAYEQYF.

The chain carries TRBV2 and TRBJ2-3; TRBD1 might be the D (6 bases). The CDR3 is 12 amino acids. The V end lost 6 bases, the J end lost 6 bases, and 10 bases lay between the germline ends. CDR1 is SNHLY and CDR2 is FYNNEI in the germline V gene. The CDR3 reads CASRFGGDTQYF. The CDR3 DNA is TGTGCCAGCAGGTTTGGGGGCGATACGCAGTATTTT.

The chain employs TRBV19 and TRBJ2-5; 10 bases are a match to TRBD2. J was trimmed by 1 base and V by 1 base; bases with no gene match: 12. The germline V gene has CDR1 LNHDA and CDR2 SQIVND (reference sequence). The CDR3 contains 19 residues. The CDR3 DNA follows: TGTGCCAGTAGTATAGTAAGGGCTAGCGGGGGTTTTATCCAAGAGACCCAGTACTTC. Encoded protein: CASSIVRASGGFIQETQYF.

This clone was seen only once. The rearrangement links TRBV4-1 to TRBJ1-2; TRBD1 matches 7 bases. The J segment lost 4 bases and the V segment lost 2 bases, leaving 4 bases of the junction unmatched. The V gene's germline CDR1 is MGHRA and CDR2 YSYEKL. This CDR3 has 14 amino acids. The CDR3 sequence is CASSQSGQIYGYTF. The CDR3, as DNA: TGCGCCAGCAGCCAATCGGGACAGATCTATGGCTACACCTTC.

V is TRBV6-5 and J is TRBJ2-7, with 8 bases matching TRBD1. Germline V lookup: CDR1 MNHEY, CDR2 SVGAGI. The trim removed 2 bases at V and 7 bases at J, leaving 10 bases unmatched. The CDR3 is 15 residues long. The CDR3 region has the DNA TGTGCCAGCAGTTACACGCACCAGGGGGCTGATGAGCAGTACTTC. Amino acids: CASSYTHQGADEQYF.

The chain carries TRBV5-1 and TRBJ2-7; 11 bases fit TRBD1. Germline loops: CDR1 SGHRS, CDR2 YFSETQ. With V trimmed by 4 bases and J by 4 bases, 13 bases remained unmatched. The CDR3 contains 17 residues. The CDR3 bases are TGCGCCAGCAGCATCCAACCCGCGGGGACAGGGGGGTACGAGCAGTACTTC. Its protein product is CASSIQPAGTGGYEQYF.

The V and J genes are TRBV2 and TRBJ1-2, with 7 bases identical to TRBD1. The J segment lost 8 bases and the V segment lost 3 bases, leaving 6 bases of the junction unmatched. CDR3 length equals 13 residues. Germline CDR1 and CDR2: SNHLY and FYNNEI. The CDR3 bases are TGTGCCAGCAGTGACGACAGGGTTGGCGGCTACACCTTC. This encodes CASSDDRVGGYTF.

J is TRBJ1-1 and V is TRBV6-2 or TRBV6-3; no clear D. Trimming took 0 bases from V and 4 from J, leaving 18 bases between them. This CDR3 region has 17 residues. Germline V lookup: CDR1 MNHEY, CDR2 SVGEGT. CDR3: CASSYSSLDLRGTEAFF. CDR3 bases: TGTGCCAGCAGTTACTCGAGCTTGGACCTACGGGGCACTGAAGCTTTCTTT.

The J gene is TRBJ1-5, the V gene TRBV5-6, with D unresolved. This CDR3 has 12 residues. V lost 0 bases and J lost 7, with 5 bases in between. The germline gives CDR1 SGHDT, CDR2 YYEEEE. The CDR3 region has the DNA TGTGCCAGCAGCTTGGGGCAACAGCCCCAGCATTTT. Translation gives CASSLGQQPQHF.

The chain combines TRBV19 with TRBJ1-1, with D unclear. Germline V lookup: CDR1 LNHDA, CDR2 SQIVND (reference sequence). This CDR3 has 13 residues. Trimming pared 7 bases from V and 1 base from J, leaving 10 bases between. In DNA form, the CDR3 reads TGTGCCAGTACCCCGGTAAGGAACACTGAAGCTTTCTTT. As protein: CASTPVRNTEAFF.

This clone was counted once. The V gene is TRBV5-1, the J gene TRBJ1-2; 8 bases fit TRBD1. The CDR3 loop spans 15 amino acids. The ends lost 2 bases at V and 8 bases at J; junction bases unmatched: 11. Germline CDR1 is SGHRS and CDR2 is YFSETQ. The CDR3 nucleotides are TGCGCCAGCAGCTTCTTCCCCCAGGGGGCGCAAGGCTACACCTTC. This encodes CASSFFPQGAQGYTF.

The chain carries TRBV5-6 and TRBJ1-2; 7 nucleotides align to TRBD1. Germline trimming cut 4 bases from V and 3 bases from J; bases unmatched to any gene: 9. The CDR3 loop spans 15 amino acids. The V gene's germline CDR1 is SGHDT and CDR2 YYEEEE. CDR3 loop: CASSTTGDRYYGYTF. In DNA form, the CDR3 reads TGTGCCAGCAGCACAACAGGGGATCGATACTATGGCTACACCTTC. The whole variable domain, remainder taken from reference TRBV5-6 and TRBJ1-2, is DAGVTQSPTHLIKTRGQQVTLRCSPKSGHDTVSWYQQALGQGPQFIFQYYEEEERQRGNFPDRFSGHQFPNYSSELNVNALLLGDSALYLCASSTTGDRYYGYTFGSGTRLTVV.

The rearrangement joins TRBV6-5 to TRBJ1-1, with 11 bases identical to TRBD1. The CDR3 has 14 amino acids. V dropped 2 bases and J dropped 7; count of bases not matched to a gene: 3. The germline CDR1 and CDR2 sequences are MNHEY and SVGAGI. The CDR3 region is CASSYGTGGYEAFF. CDR3 in DNA: TGTGCCAGCAGTTACGGGACAGGGGGTTATGAAGCTTTCTTT.

The CDR3 loop is CASGRDRAFYGYTF. DNA for the CDR3: TGTGCCAGCGGTCGGGACAGAGCTTTCTATGGCTACACCTTC. The chain is built from TRBV9 and TRBJ1-2, with TRBD1 matching 7 bases. Germline trimming cut 7 bases from V and 4 bases from J; bases unmatched to any gene: 10. CDR1 is SGDLS and CDR2 is YYNGEE in the germline V gene. The CDR3 runs 14 residues.

About this clone: The germline gene is not matched at one end of the junction; a read error may be the cause. The chain recombines TRBV7-7 with TRBJ2-1, with TRBD2 matching 10 bases. The germline CDR1 and CDR2 sequences are SSHAT and FNYEAQ (reference sequence). This CDR3 is built from 20 residues. CDR3 sequence (DNA): TGTGCTAGCAGCTTACTCACCCCCCGCCGCCAAAGCGGGGGGGGCAATGAGCAGTTCTTC. Translation: CASSLLTPRRQSGGGNEQFF.

This chain connects TRBV5-1 to TRBJ1-5; possible D gene TRBD1, 5 bases. Deletions cut 4 bases from V and 0 bases from J, with 8 bases between. This CDR3 comprises 14 residues. From germline, CDR1 is SGHRS and CDR2 YFSETQ. CDR3 DNA sequence: TGCGCCAGCAGCCCGGGGGTTAGCAATCAGCCCCAGCATTTT. Translation: CASSPGVSNQPQHF.

This CDR3 is CASSLRGLNYGYTF. The DNA of the CDR3 is TGTGCCAGCAGCTTGAGAGGGCTTAACTATGGCTACACCTTC. The rearrangement links TRBV5-4 to TRBJ1-2; D unclear. Germline CDR1 reads SGHNT; CDR2 reads YYREEE (reference sequence). The CDR3 is 14 residues long. The ends were cut back, 1 base at V and 1 base at J, with 8 bases in the middle.

J is TRBJ2-3 and V is TRBV19; the match to TRBD1 covers 7 bases. J was trimmed by 5 bases and V by 5 bases; bases with no gene match: 7. Germline CDR1 is LNHDA and CDR2 is SQIVND (reference sequence). This CDR3 is built from 14 residues. The CDR3 loop is CASSPRQGGDTQYF. The CDR3 coding sequence is TGTGCCAGTAGTCCTCGACAGGGCGGAGATACGCAGTATTTT.

The rearrangement links TRBV18 to TRBJ1-1; 7 bases align to TRBD1. CDR3 length: 16 amino acids. V lost 6 bases and J lost 5; bases outside the gene matches: 15. In germline, CDR1 is KGHSH, CDR2 LQKENI. Here the CDR3 reads CASSLGQVNTGTEAFF. The CDR3 DNA reads as TGTGCCAGCTCCCTCGGACAGGTGAACACTGGGACTGAAGCTTTCTTT.

The chain uses TRBV9 and TRBJ1-1; the D is unclear. Germline loops: CDR1 SGDLS, CDR2 YYNGEE. This CDR3 has 13 amino acids. V was trimmed by 2 bases and J by 2 bases, leaving 7 bases between them. CDR3 nucleotide sequence: TGTGCCAGCAGCGTGTCCGTAAACACTGAAGCTTTCTTT. It yields the protein CASSVSVNTEAFF.

The chain links TRBV6-5 to TRBJ2-5; TRBD2 is a possible D gene (6 bases). V was cut by 6 bases and J by 4 bases, with 18 bases left in between. Germline V gene lookup returns CDR1 MNHEY and CDR2 SVGAGI. The length of the CDR3 is 15 residues. The CDR3 nucleotides are TGTGCCAGCAGCTGGATGGAGGGAGAGGCAGAGACCCAGTACTTC. Its protein product is CASSWMEGEAETQYF.

This chain links TRBV4-2 with TRBJ1-6, with unresolved D. The CDR3 has 14 residues. The V end lost 0 bases, the J end lost 6 bases, and 6 bases lay between the germline ends. Germline V gene sequence: CDR1 LGHNA, CDR2 YNFKEQ. The DNA for the CDR3 is TGTGCCAGCAGCCAAGATAGAGTTAATTCACCCCTCCACTTT. The encoded protein is CASSQDRVNSPLHF.

The rearrangement uses TRBV12-3 or TRBV12-4 and TRBJ2-5, with D maybe TRBD2 (5 bases). The CDR3 is made up of 13 amino acids. The V and J ends lost 1 base and 5 bases respectively, with 8 bases between them. As DNA, the CDR3 is TGTGCCAGCAGTTTAGGGGAGAGGGAGACCCAGTACTTC. Encoded protein: CASSLGERETQYF.

The rearrangement links TRBV6-2 or TRBV6-3 to TRBJ1-1, with 8 bases fitting TRBD1. With V trimmed by 6 bases and J by 5 bases, 5 bases remained unmatched. Germline assignment: CDR1 MNHEY and CDR2 SVGEGT. The CDR3 is 13 amino acids. CDR3 DNA sequence: TGTGCCAGCAGCCGGACAGGGCGGACTGAAGCTTTCTTT. Translated, it gives CASSRTGRTEAFF.

The rearrangement joins TRBV6-5 to TRBJ1-1; 7 bases match TRBD1. The V gene's germline CDR1 is MNHEY and CDR2 SVGAGI. Trimming at V came to 0 bases and at J to 4 bases, leaving 8 bases not matched to a gene. The CDR3 length is 16 residues. CDR3 bases: TGTGCCAGCAGTTACTCTTTAGGGGGCGCGACCACTGAAGCTTTCTTT. Translation gives CASSYSLGGATTEAFF.